What follows describes a single T cell receptor beta chain. The V gene's germline CDR1 is SGDLS and CDR2 YYNGEE. The CDR3 totals 13 residues. V was clipped by 4 bases and J by 8 bases, with 13 bases between them. The data belong to a study of T-cell memory formation after mild COVID-19. TCRdb re-called the 5' RACE reads through MiXCR, storing one row per CDR3 protein. The sample holds 450,000 to 650,000 distinct CDR3 sequences, approximately 21% seen once. The sequenced material came from PBMCs or a T cell subset sorted from them (not recorded which). This chain uses TRBV9 with TRBJ2-1, with D maybe TRBD2 (6 bases). The TCR sequence derives from an adult woman who had mild COVID-19 (a few samples of this study predate the infection). Cell type and time point are not known. This CDR3 reads CASSTHPGDEQFF. The CDR3 DNA is TGTGCCAGCAGCACCCATCCGGGGGATGAGCAGTTCTTC.